These 9 T cell receptor beta chains were all obtained from the same sample, sequenced in a study of OX40 agonist ivuxolimab in advanced cancers. Clones were sequenced by immunoSEQ multiplex PCR, and TCRdb holds only the in-frame ones, with some missing. The sample has about 17,000 clones, around nine tenths seen once. The material was CD4+ or CD8+ T cells sorted from blood, obtained in a trial of the OX40 agonist ivuxolimab. The source of these receptors is an adult with an advanced solid tumor such as melanoma, head and neck, liver or kidney cancer.

This clone is medium-sized. The chain joins TRBV2 to TRBJ2-7, with TRBD2 matching 7 bases. CDR3 size: 13 residues. The germline V gene encodes CDR1 SNHLY and CDR2 FYNNEI. The V gene end was trimmed by 8 bases and the J gene end by 3 bases; junction bases not matched to a gene: 7. The CDR3, as DNA: TGTGCCAGCTCCAGCGGGGACCTCTACGAGCAGTACTTC. Its translation: CASSSGDLYEQYF.

This CDR3 is CASSLSAQFEAFF. The CDR3 region has the DNA TGCGCCAGCAGCCTCTCTGCGCAATTTGAAGCTTTCTTT. V usage is TRBV4-1 and J usage is TRBJ1-1; D unclear. The length of the CDR3 is 13 residues. The germline V and J ends were trimmed by 4 bases and 7 bases, with 13 bases remaining between them. Germline assignment: CDR1 MGHRA and CDR2 YSYEKL.

J is TRBJ2-1 and V is TRBV5-4; tentatively, D is TRBD2 (5 bases). Germline V lookup: CDR1 SGHNT, CDR2 YYREEE (reference sequence). This CDR3 is built from 12 residues. Trimming took 3 bases from V and 8 from J, leaving 9 bases between them. The CDR3 DNA reads as TGTGCCAGCAGCTCACTAGAGGATGAGCAGTTCTTC. The encoded protein is CASSSLEDEQFF.

The chain employs TRBV29-1 and TRBJ1-2; no firm D call. Trimming took 6 bases from V and 0 from J, leaving 14 bases between them. The CDR3 is 14 residues long. Per the germline V gene, CDR1 is SQVTM and CDR2 is ANQGSEA. This CDR3 is CSVTPGTANYGYTF. DNA for the CDR3: TGCAGCGTAACCCCAGGCACCGCTAACTATGGCTACACCTTC.

The chain couples TRBV11-2 to TRBJ2-3; 12 nucleotides match TRBD1. CDR3 size: 18 residues. Germline CDR1 is SGHAT and CDR2 is FQNNGV. With V trimmed by 6 bases and J by 2 bases, 12 bases remained unmatched. The CDR3 reads CASSPPPGQGAHTDTQYF. The CDR3 bases are TGTGCCAGCAGTCCGCCCCCGGGACAGGGGGCCCACACAGATACGCAGTATTTT.

The V and J genes are TRBV25-1 and TRBJ1-6, with 8 bases aligning to TRBD1. This CDR3 region has 15 residues. V lost 4 bases, J lost 14 bases, and 13 bases stayed unmatched. Per the germline V gene, CDR1 is MGHDK and CDR2 is SYGVNS. The CDR3 nucleotides are TGTGCCAGCAGTGCTAGGGACAGGTATAAAGTTGCCCTCCACTTT. Translation: CASSARDRYKVALHF.

The rearrangement links TRBV9 to TRBJ2-7; D tentatively fits TRBD1 or TRBD2 (6 bases each). CDR1 and CDR2 (germline): SGDLS, YYNGEE. The CDR3 loop spans 15 amino acids. Trimming removed 0 bases at V and 3 bases at J, with 13 bases between. Here the CDR3 reads CASSVDTGRSYEQYF. The CDR3 DNA sequence: TGTGCCAGCAGCGTAGACACAGGGAGGAGCTACGAGCAGTACTTC.

This sequence joins TRBV11-2 and TRBJ2-2, with 9 bases identical to TRBD2. CDR1 is SGHAT and CDR2 is FQNNGV in the germline V gene. The CDR3 length is 18 residues. V was clipped by 1 base and J by 7 bases; unmatched bases: 13. The CDR3: CASSLVGWREGQDGELFF. The CDR3 DNA follows: TGTGCCAGCAGCTTAGTAGGGTGGCGGGAGGGCCAAGACGGGGAGCTGTTTTTT.

The rearrangement links TRBV19 to TRBJ2-3; D assignment may be TRBD1 or TRBD2 (5 bases each). Germline V lookup: CDR1 LNHDA, CDR2 SQIVND (reference sequence). CDR3 length: 14 residues. With 5 bases removed from V and 3 bases from J, the gap between germline ends came to 12 bases. CDR3 nucleotide sequence: TGTGCCAGTAGTGGGGGTGATAGAACAGATACGCAGTATTTT. It translates to CASSGGDRTDTQYF.